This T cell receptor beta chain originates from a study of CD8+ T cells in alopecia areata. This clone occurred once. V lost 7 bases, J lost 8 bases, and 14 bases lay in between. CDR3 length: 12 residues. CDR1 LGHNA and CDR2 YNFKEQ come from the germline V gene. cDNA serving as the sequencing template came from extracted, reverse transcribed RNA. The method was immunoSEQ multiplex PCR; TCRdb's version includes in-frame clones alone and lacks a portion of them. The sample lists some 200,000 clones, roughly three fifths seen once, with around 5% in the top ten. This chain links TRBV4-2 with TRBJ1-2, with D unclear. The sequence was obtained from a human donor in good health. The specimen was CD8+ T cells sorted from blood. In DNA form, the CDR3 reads TGTGCCAGCAAGTCGCCGGACGGGGGCTACACCTTC. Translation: CASKSPDGGYTF.